Sequencing of this TCR beta chain was carried out in a study of blood T cell repertoires in COVID-19 (TCRdb year 2020). Context from the whole study: The collaborator samples originated in the United States, Italy and Spain and spanned the acute and convalescent phases of COVID-19. The material from the prospective study consisted of cDNA or gDNA derived from T cells, B-cell-depleted T cells, or PBMCs. Deeply sampled blood TCRbeta repertoires from subjects exposed to, actively infected with, or recovered from COVID-19 were included in the dataset. A freely available public database, intended as a resource for researchers studying the immune response to SARS-CoV-2, is where the repertoires were released. A de-identified subject ID, COVID-19 status, age in years and sex were almost always included in the sample metadata. The samples were drawn from the first 160 participants of the ongoing ImmuneRACE study and from 950 to 1,500 subjects provided by 6 global collaborators. Where HLA class I and class II types were available, the types were taken from metadata supplied by the sample provider, not from assay-based typing. Findings and caveats that apply to the study as a whole: The amount of clinical and demographic metadata varied by source and participant and was provided uncurated.

Whole blood was collected in K2EDTA tubes by collaborating institutions according to the institutions' own protocols. For TCRbeta analysis, collaborators shipped samples as frozen whole blood, isolated PBMCs, or DNA extracted from either of those sample types. In the germline V gene, CDR1 corresponds to SGDLS and CDR2 to YYNGEE. Trimmed from V: 2 bases; trimmed from J: 1 base; junction bases lacking a gene match: 6. The CDR3, from cysteine to phenylalanine, totals 16 residues. Here the CDR3 DNA is all that survives: 48 bases in frame from base 1. TCRbeta CDR3 regions were amplified from genomic DNA using the immunoSEQ Assay, a bias-controlled multiplex PCR. In the original analysis: The number of nucleated cells in each sample was estimated from the amplification of reference gene primers within the assay. To quantify the absolute abundance of each unique TCRbeta CDR3 rearrangement, sequence reads were collapsed and filtered. For each sample, productive Simpson clonality was calculated as the square root of Simpson's diversity index over productive rearrangements. TCRdb mirrors the immuneACCESS table, restricted to in-frame sequences. Some clones are absent from its copies; in checked studies, under half trace to an unresolved V gene, and the reason for the others is unknown. That table supplies the V and J calls and clone size; D and trimming were determined from the DNA. The sample table shows around 700,000 clones, and more than 80% are seen once. The top ten clones comprise roughly 0.25% of the sample.

Concerning this clone itself: Its specific antigen is unknown. Base qualities are not at hand, and no much larger clone is one base apart.

This receptor chain uses TRBV9 and TRBJ2-7; TRBD1 fits 10 bases in the junction. The origin of this receptor is a woman aged 18-30 years with acute or convalescent COVID-19. The sample consisted of peripheral blood. The DNA is TGTGCCAGCAGCGTGGGGTTGGGACAGGGGTCCTACGAGCAGTACTTC. Translated, this is CASSVGLGQGSYEQYF. Outside the CDR3, residues come from the reference TRBV9 and TRBJ2-7 proteins, so the full variable domain is: DSGVTQTPKHLITATGQRVTLRCSPRSGDLSVYWYQQSLDQGLQFLIQYYNGEERAKGNILERFSAQQFPDLHSELNLSSLELGDSALYFCASSVGLGQGSYEQYFGPGTRLTVT.